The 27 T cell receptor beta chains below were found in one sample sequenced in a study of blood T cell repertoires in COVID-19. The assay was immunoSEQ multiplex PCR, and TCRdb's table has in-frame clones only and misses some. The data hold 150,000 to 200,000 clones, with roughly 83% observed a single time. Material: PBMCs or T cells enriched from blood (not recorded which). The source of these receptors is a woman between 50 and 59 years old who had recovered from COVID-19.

The CDR3 region is CASSNEDRGNEQYV. For the CDR3, the DNA is TGTGCCAGCAGTAACGAAGACAGGGGTAACGAGCAGTACGTC. This chain connects TRBV2 to TRBJ2-7; the match to TRBD1 covers 8 bases. V trimming: 5 bases; J trimming: 5 bases; junction bases outside the gene matches: 8. Per germline, CDR1 SNHLY and CDR2 FYNNEI. The CDR3 length is 14 residues.

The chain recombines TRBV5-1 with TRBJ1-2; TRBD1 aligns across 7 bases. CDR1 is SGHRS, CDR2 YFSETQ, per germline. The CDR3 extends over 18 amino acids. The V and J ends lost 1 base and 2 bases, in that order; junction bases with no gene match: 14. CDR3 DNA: TGCGCCAGCAGCTTGTCTTCAGGGGACAGAACGGTAAACTATGGCTACACCTTC. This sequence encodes CASSLSSGDRTVNYGYTF.

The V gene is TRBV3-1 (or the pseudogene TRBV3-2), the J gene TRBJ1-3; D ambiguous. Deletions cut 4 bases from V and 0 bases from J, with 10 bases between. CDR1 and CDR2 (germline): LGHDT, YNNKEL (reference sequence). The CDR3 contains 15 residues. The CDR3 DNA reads TGTGCCAGCAGCCCGCGGGCCAACTCTGGAAACACCATATATTTT. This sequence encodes CASSPRANSGNTIYF.

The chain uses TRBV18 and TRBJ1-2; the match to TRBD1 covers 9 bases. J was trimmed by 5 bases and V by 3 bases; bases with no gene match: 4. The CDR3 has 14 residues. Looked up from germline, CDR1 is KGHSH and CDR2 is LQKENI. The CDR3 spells CASSPDRGGYGYTF. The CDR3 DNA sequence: TGTGCCAGCTCACCGGACAGGGGAGGATATGGCTACACCTTC.

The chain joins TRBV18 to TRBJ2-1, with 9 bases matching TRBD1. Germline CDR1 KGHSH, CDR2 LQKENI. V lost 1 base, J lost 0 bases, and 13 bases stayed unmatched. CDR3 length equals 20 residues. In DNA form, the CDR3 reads TGTGCCAGCTCACCACGTCGGACAGGGGTCAACGTAAGCTCCTACAATGAGCAGTTCTTC. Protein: CASSPRRTGVNVSSYNEQFF.

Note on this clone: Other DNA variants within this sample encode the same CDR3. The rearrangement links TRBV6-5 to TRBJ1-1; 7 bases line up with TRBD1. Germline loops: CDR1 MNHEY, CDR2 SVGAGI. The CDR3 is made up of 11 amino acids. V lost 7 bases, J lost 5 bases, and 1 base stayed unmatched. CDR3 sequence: CASNRGTEAFF. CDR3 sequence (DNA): TGTGCCAGCAACAGGGGTACTGAAGCTTTCTTT.

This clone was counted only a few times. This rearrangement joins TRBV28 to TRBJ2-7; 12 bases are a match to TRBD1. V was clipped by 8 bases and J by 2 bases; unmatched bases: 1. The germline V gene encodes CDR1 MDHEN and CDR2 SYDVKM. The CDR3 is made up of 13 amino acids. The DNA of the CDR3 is TGTGCCAGCGGGACAGGGGGCCCCTACGAGCAGTACGTC. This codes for CASGTGGPYEQYV.

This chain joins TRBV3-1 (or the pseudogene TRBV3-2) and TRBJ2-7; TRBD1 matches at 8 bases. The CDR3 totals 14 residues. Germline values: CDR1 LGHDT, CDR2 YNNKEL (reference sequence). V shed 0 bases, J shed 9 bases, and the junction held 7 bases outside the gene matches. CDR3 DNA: TGTGCCAGCAGCCAAGATCAGGGGGCGAGTAGGCAGTACGTC. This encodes CASSQDQGASRQYV.

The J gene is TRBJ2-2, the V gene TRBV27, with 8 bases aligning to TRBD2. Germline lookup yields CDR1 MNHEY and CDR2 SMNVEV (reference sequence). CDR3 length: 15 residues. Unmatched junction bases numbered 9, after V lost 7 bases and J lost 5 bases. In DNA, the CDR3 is TGTGCCAGCAAGATCGGGACTAGAGGAACCGGGGAGCTGTTTTTT. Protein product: CASKIGTRGTGELFF.

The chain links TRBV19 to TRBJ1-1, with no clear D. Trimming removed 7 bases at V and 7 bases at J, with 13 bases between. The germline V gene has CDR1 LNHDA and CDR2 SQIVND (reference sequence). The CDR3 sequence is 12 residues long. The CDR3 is CASTAPTIEAFF. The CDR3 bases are TGTGCCAGTACCGCTCCCACAATTGAAGCTTTCTTT.

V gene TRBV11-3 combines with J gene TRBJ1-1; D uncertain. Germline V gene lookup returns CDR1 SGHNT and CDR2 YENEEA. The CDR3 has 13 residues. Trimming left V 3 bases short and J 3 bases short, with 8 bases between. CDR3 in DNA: TGTGCCAGCAGCTTGAGTAGTTACACTGAAGCTTTCTTT. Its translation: CASSLSSYTEAFF.

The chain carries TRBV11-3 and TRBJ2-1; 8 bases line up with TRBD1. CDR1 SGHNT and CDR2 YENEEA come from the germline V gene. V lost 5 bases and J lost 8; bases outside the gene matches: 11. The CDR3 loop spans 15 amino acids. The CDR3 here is CASSTAGQAGDEQFF. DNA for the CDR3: TGTGCCAGCAGCACCGCGGGACAGGCAGGGGATGAGCAGTTCTTC.

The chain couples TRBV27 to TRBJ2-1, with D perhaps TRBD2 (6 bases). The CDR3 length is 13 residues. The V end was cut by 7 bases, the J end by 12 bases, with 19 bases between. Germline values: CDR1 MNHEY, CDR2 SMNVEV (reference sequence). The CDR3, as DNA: TGTGCCAGCAAGGAGGGAGTGGGACTCGGGCAGTTCTTC. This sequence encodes CASKEGVGLGQFF.

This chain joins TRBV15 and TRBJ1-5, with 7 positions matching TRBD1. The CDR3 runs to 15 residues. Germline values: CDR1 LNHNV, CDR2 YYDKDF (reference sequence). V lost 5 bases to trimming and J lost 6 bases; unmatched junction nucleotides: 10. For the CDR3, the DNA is TGTGCCACCAGCTTTCCAGGGGGAGTGGGTCAGCCCCAGCATTTT. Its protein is CATSFPGGVGQPQHF.

This CDR3 is CASRSGGAGANVLTF. Here the CDR3 DNA reads TGCGCCAGCAGAAGCGGGGGGGCTGGGGCCAACGTCCTGACTTTC. V is TRBV10-2 and J is TRBJ2-6; TRBD2 aligns across 10 bases. The CDR3 is made up of 15 amino acids. CDR1 is WSHSY, CDR2 SAAADI, per germline. Trimming removed 6 bases from V and 2 bases from J; junction bases left unmatched: 1.

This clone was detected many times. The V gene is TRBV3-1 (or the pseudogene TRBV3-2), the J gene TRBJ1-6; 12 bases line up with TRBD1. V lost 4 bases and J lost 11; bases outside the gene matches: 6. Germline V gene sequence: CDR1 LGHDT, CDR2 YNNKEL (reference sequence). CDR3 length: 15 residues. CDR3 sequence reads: CASSRTGTGGAPLHF. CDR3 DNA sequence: TGTGCCAGCAGCCGAACCGGGACAGGGGGCGCACCCCTCCACTTT.

Here the CDR3 DNA reads TGTGCCAGCAGAAGAGCGAGAAAGGGGTATAATTCACCCCTCCACTTT. As protein: CASRRARKGYNSPLHF. The J gene is TRBJ1-6, the V gene TRBV21-1; TRBD1 is taken as the D call from the table, unchecked against the DNA. TRBV21-1 constitutes a pseudogene. The CDR3 runs 16 residues.

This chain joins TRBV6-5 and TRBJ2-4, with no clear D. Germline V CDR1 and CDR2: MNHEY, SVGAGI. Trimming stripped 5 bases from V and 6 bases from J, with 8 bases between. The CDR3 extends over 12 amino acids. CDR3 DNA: TGTGCCAGCAGTACGCTCGGAAACATTCAGTACTTC. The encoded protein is CASSTLGNIQYF.

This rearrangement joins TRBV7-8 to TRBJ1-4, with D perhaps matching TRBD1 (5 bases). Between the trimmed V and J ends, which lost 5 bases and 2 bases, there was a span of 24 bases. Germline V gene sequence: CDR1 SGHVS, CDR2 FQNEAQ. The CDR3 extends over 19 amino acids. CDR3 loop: CASSPSGGGARWTNEKLFF. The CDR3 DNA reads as TGTGCCAGCAGCCCGTCTGGGGGGGGAGCGCGGTGGACTAATGAAAAACTGTTTTTT.

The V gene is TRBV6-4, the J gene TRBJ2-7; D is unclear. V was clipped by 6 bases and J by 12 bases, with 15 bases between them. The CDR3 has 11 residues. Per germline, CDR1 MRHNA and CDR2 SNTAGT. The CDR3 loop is CASSQLLQRYV. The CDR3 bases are TGTGCCAGCAGCCAACTCCTGCAGCGGTACGTC.

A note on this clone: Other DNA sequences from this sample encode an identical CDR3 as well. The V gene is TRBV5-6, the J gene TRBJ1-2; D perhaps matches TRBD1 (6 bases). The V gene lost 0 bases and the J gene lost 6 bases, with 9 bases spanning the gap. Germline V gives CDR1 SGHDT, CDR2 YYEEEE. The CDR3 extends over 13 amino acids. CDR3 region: CASSLAGVDGYTF. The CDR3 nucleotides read TGTGCCAGCAGCTTGGCAGGGGTAGATGGCTACACCTTC.

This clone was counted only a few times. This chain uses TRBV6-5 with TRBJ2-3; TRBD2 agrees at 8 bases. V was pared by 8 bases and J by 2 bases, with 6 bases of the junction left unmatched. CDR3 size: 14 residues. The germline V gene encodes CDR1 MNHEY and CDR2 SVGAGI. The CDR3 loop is CASAGGGATDTQYF. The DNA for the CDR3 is TGTGCCAGCGCCGGGGGGGGCGCCACAGATACGCAGTATTTT.

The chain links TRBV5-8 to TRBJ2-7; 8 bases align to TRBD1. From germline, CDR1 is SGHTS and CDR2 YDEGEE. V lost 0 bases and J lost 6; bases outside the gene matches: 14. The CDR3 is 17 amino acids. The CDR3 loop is CASSLAKLMGQASEQYV. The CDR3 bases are TGTGCCAGCAGCTTGGCCAAGCTCATGGGACAGGCTTCCGAGCAGTACGTC.

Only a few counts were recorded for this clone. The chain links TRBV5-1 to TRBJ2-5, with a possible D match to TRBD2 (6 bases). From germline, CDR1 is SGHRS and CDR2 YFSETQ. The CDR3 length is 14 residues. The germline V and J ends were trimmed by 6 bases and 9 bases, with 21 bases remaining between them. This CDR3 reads CASTQEGYLSSQYF. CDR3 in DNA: TGCGCCAGCACCCAGGAGGGTTATCTGTCGTCCCAGTACTTC.

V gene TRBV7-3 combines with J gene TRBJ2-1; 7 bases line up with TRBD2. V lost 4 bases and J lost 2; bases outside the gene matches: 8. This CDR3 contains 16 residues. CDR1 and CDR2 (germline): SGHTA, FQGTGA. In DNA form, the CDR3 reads TGTGCCAGCAGCTCCCAGCGGGGTGGGACCTACAATGAGCAGTTCTTC. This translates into CASSSQRGGTYNEQFF.

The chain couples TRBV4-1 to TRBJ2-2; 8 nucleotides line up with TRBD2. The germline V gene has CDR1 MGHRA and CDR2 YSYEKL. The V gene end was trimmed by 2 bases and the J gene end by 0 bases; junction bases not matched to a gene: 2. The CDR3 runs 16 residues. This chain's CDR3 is CASSQRAGANTGELFF. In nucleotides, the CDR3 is TGCGCCAGCAGCCAAAGAGCGGGGGCGAACACCGGGGAGCTGTTTTTT.

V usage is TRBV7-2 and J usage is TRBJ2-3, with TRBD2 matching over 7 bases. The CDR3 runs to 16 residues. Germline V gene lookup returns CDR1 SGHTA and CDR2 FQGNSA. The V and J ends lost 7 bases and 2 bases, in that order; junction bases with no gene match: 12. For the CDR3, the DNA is TGTGCCAGCACCTCAAGAAGCGGGGCCTTCACAGATACGCAGTATTTT. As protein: CASTSRSGAFTDTQYF.